This is a list of T cell receptor beta chains from one sample in a study of graft-versus-host responses after intestinal transplantation. The protocol was immunoSEQ multiplex PCR, while the TCRdb copy is restricted to in-frame clones and leaves out a portion. Counted here are 12,000 to 15,000 clones, about 36% occurring once; the ten biggest clones make up over 0.95%. This specimen was alloreactive CD4+ T cells from a mixed lymphocyte reaction culture, taken before intestinal transplant. The receptors were sampled from a human patient who received an intestinal transplant. Each CDR3 is given with its conserved first and last residue. Only part of the rows carry a size: once, few, many, or a class if the clone is expanded.

v_call	clone_size	j_call	cdr3_aa
TRBV29-1	-	TRBJ1-2	CSGWGGQGLGGYTF
TRBV15	-	-	CATSRDPGSYEQYF
TRBV10-3	-	TRBJ2-2	CAISETQGASNTGELFF
TRBV5-8	-	TRBJ2-7	CASSFGQFYYEQYF
TRBV7-9	-	TRBJ1-1	CASSPRTGGADTEAFF
TRBV5-1	once	TRBJ2-1	CASRNPGLNNEQFF
TRBV5-1	-	TRBJ1-3	CASSLAGLSSGNTIYF
TRBV10-3	once	TRBJ2-7	CAISPRGSSYEQYF
TRBV5-6	few	TRBJ1-4	CASSLGTGEGEKLFF
TRBV7-9	few	TRBJ1-2	CASSPTGNTNYGYTF
TRBV9	-	TRBJ2-7	CASSPGTATYEQYF
TRBV4-3	-	TRBJ2-7	CASSQVGGQGIHEQYF
TRBV5-1	few	TRBJ1-6	CASSLVEGTHSPLHF
TRBV18	medium-sized	TRBJ1-1	CASSLSLNTEAFF
TRBV18	few	TRBJ2-7	CASSPRDRSNEQYF
TRBV27	few	TRBJ2-4	CASMDRGHYTAKNIQYF
TRBV2	-	TRBJ1-2	CASSEGANYGYTF
TRBV2	few	TRBJ1-6	CASSEEGGGNSPLHF
TRBV4-3	-	TRBJ1-4	CASSQDRRENEKLFF
TRBV7-2	few	TRBJ2-7	CASSLPNSYEQYF
TRBV11-2	-	TRBJ2-1	CASSSYPRDLPYNEQFF
TRBV30	-	TRBJ2-3	CAWSPLRSPGGDTQYF